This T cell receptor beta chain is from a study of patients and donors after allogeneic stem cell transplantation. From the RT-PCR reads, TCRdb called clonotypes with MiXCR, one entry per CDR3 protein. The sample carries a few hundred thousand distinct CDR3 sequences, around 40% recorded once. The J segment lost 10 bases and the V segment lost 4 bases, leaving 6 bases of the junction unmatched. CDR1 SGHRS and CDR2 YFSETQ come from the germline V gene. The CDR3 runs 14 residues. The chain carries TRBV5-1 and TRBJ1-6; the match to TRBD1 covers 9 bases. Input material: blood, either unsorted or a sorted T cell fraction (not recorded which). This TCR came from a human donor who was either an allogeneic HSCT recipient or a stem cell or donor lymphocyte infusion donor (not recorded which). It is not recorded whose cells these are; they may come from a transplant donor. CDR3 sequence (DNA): TGCGCCAGCAGCCTGGACAGGGGTGGATCACCCCTCCACTTT. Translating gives CASSLDRGGSPLHF.